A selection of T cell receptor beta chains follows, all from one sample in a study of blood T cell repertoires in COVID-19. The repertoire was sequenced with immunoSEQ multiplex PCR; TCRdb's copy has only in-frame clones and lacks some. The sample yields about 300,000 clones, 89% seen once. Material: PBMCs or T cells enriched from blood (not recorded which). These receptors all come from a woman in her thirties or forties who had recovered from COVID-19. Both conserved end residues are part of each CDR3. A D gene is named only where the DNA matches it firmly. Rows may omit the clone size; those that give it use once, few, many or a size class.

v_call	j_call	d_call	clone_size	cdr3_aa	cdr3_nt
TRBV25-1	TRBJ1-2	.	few	CASSELGQGRRKGYTF	TGTGCCAGCAGTGAATTGGGGCAGGGGAGAAGGAAAGGCTACACCTTC
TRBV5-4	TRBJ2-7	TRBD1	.	CASSHKTGGPLHYEQYF	TGTGCCAGCAGCCACAAGACAGGGGGCCCACTCCACTACGAGCAGTACTTC
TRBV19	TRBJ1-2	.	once	CASSTYNYGYTF	TGTGCCAGTAGTACCTATAACTATGGCTACACCTTC
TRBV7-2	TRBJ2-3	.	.	CASTPVSPDTQYF	TGTGCCAGCACCCCGGTTAGCCCAGATACGCAGTATTTT
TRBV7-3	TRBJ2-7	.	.	CASSVQSSYEQYF	TGTGCCAGCAGCGTACAGAGCTCCTACGAGCAGTACTTC
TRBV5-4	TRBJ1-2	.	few	CASSLRTGNYGYTF	TGTGCCAGCAGCCTTAGGACTGGGAACTATGGCTACACCTTC
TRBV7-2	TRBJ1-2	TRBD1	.	CASSLFGQGGSGYTF	TGTGCCAGCAGCTTGTTCGGACAGGGGGGTAGTGGCTACACCTTC
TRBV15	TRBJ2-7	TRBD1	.	CATSSPLGDSAIYEQYF	TGTGCCACCAGCAGTCCTTTGGGGGACAGCGCGATCTACGAGCAGTACTTC
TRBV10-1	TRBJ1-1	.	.	CASSEGSTNTEAFF	TGCGCCAGCAGTGAGGGCAGTACAAACACTGAAGCTTTCTTT
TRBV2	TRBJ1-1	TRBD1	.	CASEDSGTGDTEAFF	TGTGCCAGCGAAGATTCGGGGACAGGGGACACTGAAGCTTTCTTT
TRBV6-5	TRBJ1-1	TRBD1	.	CASSPGSYRGAFF	TGTGCCAGCAGCCCCGGATCGTACAGGGGCGCTTTCTTT
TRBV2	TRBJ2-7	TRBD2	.	CASSESGVPSYEQYF	TGTGCCAGCAGTGAGAGCGGGGTCCCCTCCTACGAGCAGTACTTC
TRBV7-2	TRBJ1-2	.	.	CASSSGQGYGYTF	TGTGCCAGCAGCTCAGGCCAGGGGTATGGCTACACCTTC
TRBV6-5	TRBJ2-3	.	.	CAARGITDTQYF	TGTGCCGCCCGGGGTATCACAGATACGCAGTATTTT
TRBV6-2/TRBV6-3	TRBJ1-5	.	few	CASSARRDWDQPQHF	TGTGCCAGCAGTGCACGCCGGGACTGGGATCAGCCCCAGCATTTT
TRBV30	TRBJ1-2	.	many	CAWSVQTNYGYTF	TGTGCCTGGAGTGTACAAACTAACTATGGCTACACCTTC
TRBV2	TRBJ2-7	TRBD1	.	CASKTTRDRGVF	TGTGCCAGCAAGACAACCCGGGACAGGGGTGTCTTC
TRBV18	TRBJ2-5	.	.	CASSPPQESGARTQYF	TGTGCCAGCTCACCACCGCAGGAGAGCGGCGCTAGGACCCAGTACTTC
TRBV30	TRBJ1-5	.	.	CAWSGGGNQPQHF	TGTGCCTGGAGCGGGGGAGGTAATCAGCCCCAGCATTTT
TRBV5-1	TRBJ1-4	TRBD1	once	CASSLGTVNEKLFF	TGCGCCAGCAGCTTAGGGACAGTTAATGAAAAACTGTTTTTT
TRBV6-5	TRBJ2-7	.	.	CASSYFNEQYF	TGTGCCAGCAGTTATTTCAACGAGCAGTACTTC
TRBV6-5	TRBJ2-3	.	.	CASSYSLARARDTQYF	TGTGCCAGCAGTTACTCCCTGGCCAGGGCAAGAGATACGCAGTATTTT
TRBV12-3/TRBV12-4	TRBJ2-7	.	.	CASSFYEQYF	TGTGCCAGCAGCTTTTACGAGCAGTACTTC
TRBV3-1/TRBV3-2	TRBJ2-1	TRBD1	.	CASSRQGSYNEQFF	TGTGCCAGCAGTCGACAGGGATCCTACAATGAGCAGTTCTTC
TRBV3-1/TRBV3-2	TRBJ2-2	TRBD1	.	CASSNRGTTGELFF	TGTGCCAGCAGCAACAGGGGCACAACCGGGGAGCTGTTTTTT
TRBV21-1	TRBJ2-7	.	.	CASGNRDRVAYEQYF	TGTGCCAGCGGTAACCGGGACAGGGTCGCCTACGAGCAGTACTTC
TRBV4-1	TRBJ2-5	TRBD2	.	CASSQGTSGGAKTQYF	TGCGCCAGCAGCCAGGGGACTAGCGGGGGGGCGAAGACCCAGTACTTC
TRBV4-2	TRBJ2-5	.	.	CASSQGEGGLETQYF	TGTGCCAGCAGCCAAGGGGAGGGGGGTTTAGAGACCCAGTACTTC
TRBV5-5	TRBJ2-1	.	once	CASRTRWQGSYNEQFF	TGTGCCAGCAGAACGAGGTGGCAGGGGTCCTACAATGAGCAGTTCTTC
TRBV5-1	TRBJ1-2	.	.	CASSLAGTQNYGYTF	TGCGCCAGCAGCTTGGCCGGGACACAGAACTATGGCTACACCTTC
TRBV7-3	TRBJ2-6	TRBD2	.	CASSLRGGTGANVLTF	TGTGCCAGCAGCTTAAGGGGAGGGACTGGGGCCAACGTCCTGACTTTC
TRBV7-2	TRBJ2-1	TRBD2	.	CASSLAPTSGSGEQFF	TGTGCCAGCAGCTTAGCTCCGACTAGCGGGAGTGGGGAGCAGTTCTTC
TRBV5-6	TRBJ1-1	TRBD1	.	CASSATGTGVNTEAFF	TGTGCCAGCAGCGCCACCGGGACAGGGGTGAACACTGAAGCTTTCTTT
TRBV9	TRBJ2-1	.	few	CASSVDALNEQFF	TGTGCCAGCAGCGTAGACGCCCTAAATGAGCAGTTCTTC